The clone carrying this T cell receptor beta chain was picked up a small number of times. This record belongs to a study of T cells in Graves' hyperthyroidism and ophthalmopathy. V lost 2 bases to trimming and J lost 5 bases, with 21 bases between them. CDR3 length: 17 residues. Germline CDR1 is MNHEY and CDR2 is SVGEGT. The TCR beta CDR3 regions underwent amplification using RNA transcripts as the source. An initial round of RT-PCR targeting the TCR CDR3 relied on the HTBI primer set. In TCRdb, the multiplex PCR reads were re-called with MiXCR into one record per CDR3 protein. Here the sample spans 490,000 or so distinct CDR3 sequences, 40% to 55% being singletons.

This chain links TRBV6-2 or TRBV6-3 with TRBJ1-1; D may be TRBD1 (5 bases). Sequenced input: peripheral blood or thyroid tissue (not recorded which). This clonotype was sampled from an adult woman with Graves' disease, either hyperthyroidism or ophthalmopathy (not recorded which). Here the CDR3 DNA reads TGTGCCAGCAGTTACACCGGGACCCCCCGCCGGGATACTGAAGCTTTCTTT. Translated: CASSYTGTPRRDTEAFF.